This paragraph reports one T cell receptor beta chain. Measured with immunoSEQ multiplex PCR; TCRdb has only the in-frame clones, and not every one. The sample contains about 370,000 clones, about 85% of which appear only once. Treatment given: approximately 18 received Ad26.COV2.S at low or high dose, single or two shots; a few received placebo; per-sample allocation not given. It was on day 63 after the first vaccine or placebo injection that samples were taken. The CDR3 spans 13 residues. Trimming stripped 6 bases from V and 0 bases from J, with 8 bases between. Germline V gene data show CDR1 as SGHVS and CDR2 as FNYEAQ. This sample was taken from a study of Ad26.COV2.S vaccination and SARS-CoV-2 variants.

This sequence was found in a person aged 18-65 years who received the Ad26.COV2.S COVID-19 vaccine or a placebo. The input for sequencing was peripheral blood, taken in a trial of Ad26.COV2.S vaccine versus placebo. The V call is TRBV7-6, the J call TRBJ1-1; no definite D call. The CDR3 loop is CASSSSMNTEAFF. The CDR3 DNA follows: TGTGCCAGCAGTTCCTCCATGAACACTGAAGCTTTCTTT.